These 18 T cell receptor beta chains came from one sample sequenced in a study of shared clonotypes between healthy human individuals. Naivety among CD8 cells was defined by CD45RO negativity and positive CCR7 selection, thereby excluding terminally differentiated effector memory CD45RA+ cells. Libraries were prepared by immunoSEQ multiplex PCR; TCRdb keeps only in-frame clonotypes and omits some of them. This table holds about 2.2 million clones, about 93% found once. The sequenced sample was naive CD8+ T cells from PBMCs. These receptors originate from a man younger than 30 in good health. Some clones in this sample may be carry-over from other donors' samples.

The V call is TRBV25-1, the J call TRBJ1-1; D gene unclear. V shed 2 bases and J shed 6 bases, with 16 bases lying between them. CDR3 length: 15 residues. CDR1 is MGHDK, CDR2 SYGVNS, per germline. CDR3 nucleotide sequence: TGTGCCAGCAGTGAACCCCACCGGGAGGGCGCTGAAGCTTTCTTT. It yields the protein CASSEPHREGAEAFF. The entire variable domain, with the rest obtained from reference TRBV25-1 and TRBJ1-1, is as follows: EADIYQTPRYLVIGTGKKITLECSQTMGHDKMYWYQQDPGMELHLIHYSYGVNSTEKGDLSSESTVSRIRTEHFPLTLESARPSHTSQYLCASSEPHREGAEAFFGQGTRLTVV.

Worth noting for this clone: In the same sample, other DNA sequences code for this CDR3. The chain recombines TRBV2 with TRBJ2-7, with D uncertain. The CDR3 totals 10 residues. V gave up 6 bases and J gave up 3 bases, with 3 bases separating them. Per the germline V gene, CDR1 is SNHLY and CDR2 is FYNNEI. CDR3 DNA sequence: TGTGCCAGCAGGCTCTACGAGCAGTACTTC. The encoded protein is CASRLYEQYF.

This clone was seen only once. The chain carries TRBV13 and TRBJ2-1; D tentatively reads TRBD1 or TRBD2 (6 bases each). V lost 3 bases, J lost 8 bases, and 8 bases lay in between. CDR1 is PRHDT and CDR2 is FYEKMQ in the germline V gene (reference sequence). This CDR3 region has 12 residues. CDR3: CASSLGGDEQFF. In DNA form, the CDR3 reads TGTGCCAGCAGCTTGGGGGGCGATGAGCAGTTCTTC.

V is TRBV4-1 and J is TRBJ2-1, with TRBD2 matching over 7 bases. The CDR3 loop spans 15 amino acids. Germline V gene lookup returns CDR1 MGHRA and CDR2 YSYEKL. The J segment lost 0 bases and the V segment lost 11 bases, leaving 10 bases of the junction unmatched. For the CDR3, the DNA is TGCGCCCTGCCTCGGGACTATCGCTCCTACAATGAGCAGTTCTTC. Translating gives CALPRDYRSYNEQFF.

For this clone: This sample includes further DNA sequences coding for the same CDR3. This chain connects TRBV27 to TRBJ2-1; perhaps TRBD2 as D (5 bases). Germline assignment: CDR1 MNHEY and CDR2 SMNVEV (reference sequence). The CDR3 has 12 amino acids. V gave up 5 bases and J gave up 4 bases, with 6 bases separating them. The chain's CDR3 is CASSPGYNEQFF. The CDR3 DNA is TGTGCCAGCAGTCCGGGGTACAATGAGCAGTTCTTC.

The V gene is TRBV27, the J gene TRBJ2-7; 9 bases map to TRBD2. With V trimmed by 2 bases and J by 0 bases, 2 bases remained unmatched. Germline V CDR1 and CDR2: MNHEY, SMNVEV (reference sequence). The CDR3 is 15 amino acids. CDR3: CASSLRGRASYEQYF. In DNA form, the CDR3 reads TGTGCCAGCAGTTTACGCGGGAGGGCCTCCTACGAGCAGTACTTC.

Here the CDR3 DNA reads TGTGCCAGCAGCAAAGAAACAACTAGCGGTAACAATCAGCAGTACTTC. Translated, it gives CASSKETTSGNNQQYF. The gene calls are TRBV21-1 and TRBJ2-7; TRBD2 reflects the table's D call only, with no check against the DNA. TRBV21-1 is a known pseudogene. CDR3 length: 16 residues.

This sequence joins TRBV4-2 and TRBJ2-7; 11 nucleotides match TRBD1. CDR1 is LGHNA, CDR2 YNFKEQ, per germline. Unmatched junction bases numbered 13, after V lost 2 bases and J lost 4 bases. The CDR3 has 18 amino acids. The CDR3 spells CASSQTVVPGTGGYEQYF. The CDR3 DNA follows: TGTGCCAGCAGCCAAACTGTTGTGCCAGGGACAGGGGGTTACGAGCAGTACTTC.

The chain carries TRBV14 and TRBJ2-7; D is possibly TRBD2 (6 bases). The CDR3 has 15 residues. Germline V gene lookup returns CDR1 SGHDN and CDR2 FVKESK. V was trimmed by 2 bases and J by 0 bases, leaving 11 bases between them. In nucleotides, the CDR3 is TGTGCCAGCAGCCAACGTCGGGGGAGCTCCTACGAGCAGTACTTC. The encoded protein is CASSQRRGSSYEQYF.

This chain joins TRBV7-3 and TRBJ2-3, with D unresolved. Germline CDR1 is SGHTA and CDR2 is FQGTGA. V was cut by 5 bases and J by 0 bases, with 9 bases left in between. This CDR3 spans 14 amino acids. This chain's CDR3 is CASSPSRSTDTQYF. CDR3 nucleotide sequence: TGTGCCAGCAGCCCCTCTCGTAGCACAGATACGCAGTATTTT.

Notes on this clone: The sample contains more than one DNA sequence encoding this CDR3. The chain links TRBV7-2 to TRBJ2-7; 8 nucleotides agree with TRBD2. J was trimmed by 0 bases and V by 1 base; bases with no gene match: 2. Germline V gene data show CDR1 as SGHTA and CDR2 as FQGNSA. The CDR3 is made up of 15 amino acids. This CDR3 is CASSLVAGGSYEQYF. The CDR3 region has the DNA TGTGCCAGCAGCTTAGTTGCGGGAGGCTCCTACGAGCAGTACTTC.

V usage is TRBV5-5 and J usage is TRBJ2-1; 13 bases map to TRBD2. This CDR3 has 16 amino acids. The J segment lost 5 bases and the V segment lost 1 base, leaving 3 bases of the junction unmatched. Per the germline V gene, CDR1 is SGHKS and CDR2 is YYEKEE (reference sequence). As DNA, the CDR3 is TGTGCCAGCAGCTTGCGAGGACTAGCGGGAGACAATGAGCAGTTCTTC. It translates to CASSLRGLAGDNEQFF.

The gene calls are TRBV19 and TRBJ2-4; 7 bases match TRBD1. The CDR3 extends over 15 amino acids. Trimming removed 3 bases from V and 3 bases from J; junction bases left unmatched: 5. Germline V gene sequence: CDR1 LNHDA, CDR2 SQIVND (reference sequence). The CDR3 spells CASSILGQLKNIQYF. CDR3 nucleotide sequence: TGTGCCAGTAGTATCTTGGGACAGCTCAAAAACATTCAGTACTTC. The whole variable domain, remainder taken from reference TRBV19 and TRBJ2-4, is DGGITQSPKYLFRKEGQNVTLSCEQNLNHDAMYWYRQDPGQGLRLIYYSQIVNDFQKGDIAEGYSVSREKKESFPLTVTSAQKNPTAFYLCASSILGQLKNIQYFGAGTRLSVL.

The chain uses TRBV2 and TRBJ2-7; D uncertain. V was cut by 2 bases and J by 1 base, with 18 bases left in between. Germline CDR1 and CDR2: SNHLY and FYNNEI. The CDR3 consists of 17 residues. CDR3: CASSERVSYTPSYEQYF. The CDR3 coding sequence is TGTGCCAGCAGTGAACGAGTCAGCTACACCCCTTCCTACGAGCAGTACTTC.

The CDR3 region is CASSLAAGTAYEQYF. CDR3 bases: TGTGCCAGCAGCTTAGCGGCAGGGACAGCCTACGAGCAGTACTTC. The chain has TRBV7-2 and TRBJ2-7; 7 positions match TRBD1. CDR1 SGHTA and CDR2 FQGNSA come from the germline V gene. CDR3 size: 15 residues. V was clipped by 0 bases and J by 2 bases; unmatched bases: 4.

The V and J genes are TRBV14 and TRBJ2-7; possible D gene TRBD1, 6 bases. Germline-derived CDR1 and CDR2 are SGHDN and FVKESK. The CDR3 is 14 residues long. With 4 bases removed from V and 3 bases from J, the gap between germline ends came to 13 bases. In nucleotides, the CDR3 is TGTGCCAGCAGCCCCAACAGGGACGGCTACGAGCAGTACTTC. This encodes CASSPNRDGYEQYF.

The rearrangement links TRBV30 to TRBJ2-7; D perhaps matches TRBD1 (5 bases). The germline V and J ends were trimmed by 1 base and 3 bases, with 13 bases remaining between them. Germline loops: CDR1 GTSNPN, CDR2 SVGIG (reference sequence). The CDR3 runs 14 residues. In nucleotides, the CDR3 is TGTGCCTGGAGTGAGGCAGGGCGACTCTACGAGCAGTACTTC. It yields the protein CAWSEAGRLYEQYF.

This chain joins TRBV28 and TRBJ2-7; 8 positions agree with TRBD2. The CDR3 loop spans 15 amino acids. Germline V CDR1 and CDR2: MDHEN, SYDVKM. Trimming took 7 bases from V and 4 from J; bases not matched to a gene: 12. CDR3 loop: CASIPPGGRIYEQYF. The CDR3, as DNA: TGTGCCAGCATCCCACCGGGGGGGCGCATATACGAGCAGTACTTC.